This TCR beta chain is from a study of graft-versus-host responses after intestinal transplantation (dated by TCRdb to the early 2020s). As for the study more broadly: The transplants that recipients received were multivisceral, liver-intestinal, or isolated intestinal. Alloreactive clones were identified by sequencing pre-transplant mixed lymphocyte reaction products and comparing these products with unstimulated pre-transplant donor and recipient T cells. A peak of at least 4% donor T cells among recipient peripheral blood mononuclear cells was the definition used for donor T cell macrochimerism. The cohort enrolled approximately 24 intestinal transplant recipients, one of whom was a retransplant, and a few patients without pretransplant specimens were excluded. Rather than going through the commercial service, samples from a few later patients were sequenced in-house on an Illumina MiSeq and processed with MiXCR. Every recipient was given anti-thymocyte globulin induction, followed by approximately 3 years of maintenance tacrolimus and steroids. Bulk TCR-beta CDR3 sequencing was used to track graft-versus-host and host-versus-graft alloreactive T cell clones in the graft, circulation and bone marrow after intestinal transplantation.

Points the paper makes about the study in general: High GvH to HvG T cell clonal ratios were observed in the allografts of patients with donor T cell macrochimerism. Conclusions were limited by the relatively low number and heterogeneity of intestinal transplant patients. GvH clones were detected in recipient bone marrow, and some appeared earlier in ileal mucosa or blood, consistent with an intestinal mucosal origin. Peak levels of circulating GvH clones were associated with declines in HvG clones early after transplant.

The sample's time point label, decoded: cells obtained before transplantation from donor or recipient. CD3+CD4+ and CD3+CD8+ populations were FACS-sorted from unstimulated pre-transplant donor and recipient cells taken from spleen or lymph nodes. With regard to this clone: No antigen is known for it. No base qualities exist here, and no much larger clone lies one base off it.

Library prep was done by the immunoSEQ multiplex PCR assay. For most patients, genomic DNA was isolated with the Qiagen DNeasy Blood and Tissue Kit and shipped frozen to Adaptive Biotechnologies for TCR sequencing. For most patients, genomic DNA was subjected to high-throughput TCR-beta CDR3 sequencing by Adaptive Biotechnologies. The original pipeline was this. TCR sequencing data were retrieved from Adaptive's ImmunoSEQ software for 15 to 20 patients, whereas a few other patients were processed with MiXCR and VDJtools. To correct CD4 versus CD8 sorting errors, sequences present in both subsets at a frequency ratio below 5:1 were removed. CDR3 nucleotide sequences shared between donor and recipient were removed because the origin of such sequences could not be assigned. To be classed as alloreactive, a clone needed at least 2-fold expansion over unstimulated cells and a minimum CFSE-low frequency of 0.002% (template counts) or 0.001% (read counts). A clone was considered mappable if detected in the sequenced pre-transplant spleen, lymph node, or MLR CFSE-low populations of the donor or recipient. The cumulative frequency of alloreactive clones was calculated as a percentage of all sequences, weighted by copy number. This immuneACCESS table, as held by TCRdb, lists in-frame sequences with V and J called but not all clones. Of the missing ones, under half trace to an unresolved V gene in checked studies; the others have no known cause. D and trimming come from the DNA, and the V and J calls and clone size come from that table. This sample has around 78,000 clones in its table, and roughly 91% of those were observed once. The biggest ten clones account for 7.5% to 8.5% of the sample.

The CDR3 has 13 amino acids, counting the end cysteine and phenylalanine. Only the CDR3 part of the read is kept: 39 bases, read in frame from the first base. CDR1 and CDR2 were assigned from the germline V gene as MNHNS and SASEGT. V drops 6 bases and J drops 1 base, leaving 9 bases in between. This TCR was sampled from a human donor who was the organ donor for an intestinal transplant. Recombination joined TRBV6-1 with TRBJ1-1; no D gene is confidently identified. The source material was unstimulated CD8+ T cells sorted from spleen or lymph node cells, sampled before transplant. DNA sequence: TGTGCCAGCAGCCCGGGCTGGAACACTGAAGCTTTCTTT. It translates to CASSPGWNTEAFF.